This record looks at one TCR beta chain sequence and its context. V lost 5 bases and J lost 16, with 18 bases in between. CDR3 size: 13 residues. Germline assignment: CDR1 MNHEY and CDR2 SVGAGI. These data originate in a study of blood T cells in healthy people across ages. A second about 7 to 12 cycle PCR used barcoded and J-beta primers. TCRdb called the 5' RACE reads again in MiXCR, with one record for every CDR3 protein. Of some 930,000 distinct CDR3 sequences in the sample, about 27% were seen once. The sample was also reused in another study, on T cells of mothers and their children.

The TCR comes from a woman between 40 and 55 years old in good health. The source material was blood. The genes are TRBV6-5 and TRBJ1-6; D unresolved. As DNA, the CDR3 is TGTGCCAGCAGTACAACGGCGTATCCAAGGCTCCACTTT. Translating it yields CASSTTAYPRLHF.